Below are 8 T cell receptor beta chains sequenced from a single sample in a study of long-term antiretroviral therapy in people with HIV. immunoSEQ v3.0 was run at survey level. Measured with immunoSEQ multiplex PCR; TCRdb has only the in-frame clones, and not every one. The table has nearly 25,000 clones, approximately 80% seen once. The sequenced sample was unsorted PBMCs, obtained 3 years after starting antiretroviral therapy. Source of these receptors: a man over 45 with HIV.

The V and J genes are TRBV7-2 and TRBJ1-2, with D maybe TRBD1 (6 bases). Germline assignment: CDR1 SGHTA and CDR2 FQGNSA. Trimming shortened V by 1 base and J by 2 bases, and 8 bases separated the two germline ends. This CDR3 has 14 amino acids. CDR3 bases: TGTGCCAGCAGCTTAGGGGGGGGCAACTATGGCTACACCTTC. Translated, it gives CASSLGGGNYGYTF.

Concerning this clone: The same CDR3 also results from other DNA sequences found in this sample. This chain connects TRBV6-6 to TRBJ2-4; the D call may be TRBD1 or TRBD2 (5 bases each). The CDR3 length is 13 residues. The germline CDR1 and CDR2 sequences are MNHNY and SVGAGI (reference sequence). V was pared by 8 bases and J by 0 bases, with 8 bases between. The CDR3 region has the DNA TGTGCCAGCCGGGACGGAGCCAAAAACATTCAGTACTTC. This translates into CASRDGAKNIQYF.

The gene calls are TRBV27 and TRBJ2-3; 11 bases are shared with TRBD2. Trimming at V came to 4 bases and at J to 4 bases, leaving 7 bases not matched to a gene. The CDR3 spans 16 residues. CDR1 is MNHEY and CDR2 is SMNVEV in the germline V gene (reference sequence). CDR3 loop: CASSSLLAGVPDTQYF. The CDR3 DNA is TGTGCCAGCAGTTCTCTACTAGCGGGAGTCCCAGATACGCAGTATTTT.

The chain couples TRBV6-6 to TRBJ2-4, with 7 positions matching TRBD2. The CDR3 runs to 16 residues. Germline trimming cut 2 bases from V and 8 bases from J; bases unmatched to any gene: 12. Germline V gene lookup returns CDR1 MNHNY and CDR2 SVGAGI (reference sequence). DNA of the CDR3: TGTGCCAGCAGTTACGCGGTTTGGGGGGAGGGAGACATTCAGTACTTC. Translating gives CASSYAVWGEGDIQYF.

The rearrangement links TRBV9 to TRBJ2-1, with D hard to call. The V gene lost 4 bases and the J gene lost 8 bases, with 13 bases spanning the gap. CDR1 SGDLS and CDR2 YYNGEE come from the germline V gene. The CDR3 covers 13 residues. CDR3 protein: CASSHQTRHEQFF. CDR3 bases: TGTGCCAGCAGCCATCAGACCCGGCATGAGCAGTTCTTC.

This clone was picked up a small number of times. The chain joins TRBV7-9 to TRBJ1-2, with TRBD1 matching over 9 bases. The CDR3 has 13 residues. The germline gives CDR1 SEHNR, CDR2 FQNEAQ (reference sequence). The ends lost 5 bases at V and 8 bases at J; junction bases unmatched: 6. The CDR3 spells CASSPQGAHGYTF. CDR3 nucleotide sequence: TGTGCCAGCAGCCCACAGGGGGCGCACGGCTACACCTTC.

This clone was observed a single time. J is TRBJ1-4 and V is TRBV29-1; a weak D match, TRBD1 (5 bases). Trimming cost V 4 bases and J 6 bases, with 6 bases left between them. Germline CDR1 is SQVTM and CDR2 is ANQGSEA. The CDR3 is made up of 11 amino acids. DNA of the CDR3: TGCAGCGTTGGGGGGTATGAAAAACTGTTTTTT. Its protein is CSVGGYEKLFF.

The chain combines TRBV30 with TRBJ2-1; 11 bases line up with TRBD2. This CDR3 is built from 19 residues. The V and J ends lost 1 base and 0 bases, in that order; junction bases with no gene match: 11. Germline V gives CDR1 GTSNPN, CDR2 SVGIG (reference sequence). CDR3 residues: CAWSGPGLAVYSSYNEQFF. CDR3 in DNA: TGTGCCTGGAGTGGACCGGGACTAGCGGTTTACAGCTCCTACAATGAGCAGTTCTTC. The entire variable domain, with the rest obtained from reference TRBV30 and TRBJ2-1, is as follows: SQTIHQWPATLVQPVGSPLSLECTVEGTSNPNLYWYRQAAGRGLQLLFYSVGIGQISSEVPQNLSASRPQDRQFILSSKKLLLSDSGFYLCAWSGPGLAVYSSYNEQFFGPGTRLTVL.